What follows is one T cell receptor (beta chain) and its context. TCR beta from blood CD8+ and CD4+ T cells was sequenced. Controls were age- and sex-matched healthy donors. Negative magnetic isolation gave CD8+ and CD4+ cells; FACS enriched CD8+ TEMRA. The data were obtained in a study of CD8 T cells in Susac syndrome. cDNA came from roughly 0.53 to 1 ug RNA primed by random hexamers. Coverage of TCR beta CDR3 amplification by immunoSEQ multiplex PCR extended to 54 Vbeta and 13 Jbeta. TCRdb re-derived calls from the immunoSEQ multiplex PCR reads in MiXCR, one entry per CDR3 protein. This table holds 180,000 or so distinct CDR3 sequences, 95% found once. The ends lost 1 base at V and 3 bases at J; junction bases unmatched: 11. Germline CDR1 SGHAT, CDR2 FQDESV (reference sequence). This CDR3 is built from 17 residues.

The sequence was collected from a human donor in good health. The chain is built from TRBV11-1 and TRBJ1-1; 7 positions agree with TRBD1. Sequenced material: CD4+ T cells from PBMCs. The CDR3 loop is CASSLDDLVGTDTEAFF. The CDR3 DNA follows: TGTGCCAGCAGCTTAGACGACCTTGTAGGGACAGACACTGAAGCTTTCTTT.